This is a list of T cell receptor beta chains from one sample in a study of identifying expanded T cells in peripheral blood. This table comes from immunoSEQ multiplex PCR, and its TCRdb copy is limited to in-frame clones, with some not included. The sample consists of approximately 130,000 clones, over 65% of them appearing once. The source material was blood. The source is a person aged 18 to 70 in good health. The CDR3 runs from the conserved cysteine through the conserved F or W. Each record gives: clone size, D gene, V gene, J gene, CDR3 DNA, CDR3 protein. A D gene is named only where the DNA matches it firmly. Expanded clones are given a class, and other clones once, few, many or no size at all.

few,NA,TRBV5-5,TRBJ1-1,TGTGCCAGCAGGGAACTCGACAGGACTGAAGCTTTCTTT,CASRELDRTEAFF
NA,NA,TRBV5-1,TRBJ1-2,TGCGCCAGCAGCTTGAGCGACGGGTTCTATGGCTACACCTTC,CASSLSDGFYGYTF
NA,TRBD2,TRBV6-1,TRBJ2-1,TGTGCCAGCAGTGAAGGACTAGCGAGATACAATGAGCAGTTCTTC,CASSEGLARYNEQFF
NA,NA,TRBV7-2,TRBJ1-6,TGTGCCAGCAGCTTAGCGCCTATCCCCACAGGACCCTATAATTCACCCCTCCACTTT,CASSLAPIPTGPYNSPLHF
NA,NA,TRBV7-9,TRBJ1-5,TGTGCCAGCAGCCAAGACAATCAGCCCCAGCATTTT,CASSQDNQPQHF
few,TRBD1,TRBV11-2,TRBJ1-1,TGTGCCAGCAGCTTCACCGGGACAGGGAGAACTGAAGCTTTCTTT,CASSFTGTGRTEAFF
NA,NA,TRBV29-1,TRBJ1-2,TGCAGCGTGGGCGGCTACACCTTC,CSVGGYTF
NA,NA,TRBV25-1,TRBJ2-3,TGTGCCAGCAGTGACCCCCGACGGGACGATACGCAGTATTTT,CASSDPRRDDTQYF
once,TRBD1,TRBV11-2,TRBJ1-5,TGTGCCAGCAGCTTAGGAGCAGGGGGCGGCCAGCCCCAGCATTTT,CASSLGAGGGQPQHF
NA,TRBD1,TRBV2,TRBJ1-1,TGTGCCGGACAGGGAATGAACACTGAAGCTTTCTTT,CAGQGMNTEAFF
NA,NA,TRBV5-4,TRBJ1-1,TGTGCCAGTCAAGCGCTAGAGGCCACTGAAGCTTTCTTT,CASQALEATEAFF